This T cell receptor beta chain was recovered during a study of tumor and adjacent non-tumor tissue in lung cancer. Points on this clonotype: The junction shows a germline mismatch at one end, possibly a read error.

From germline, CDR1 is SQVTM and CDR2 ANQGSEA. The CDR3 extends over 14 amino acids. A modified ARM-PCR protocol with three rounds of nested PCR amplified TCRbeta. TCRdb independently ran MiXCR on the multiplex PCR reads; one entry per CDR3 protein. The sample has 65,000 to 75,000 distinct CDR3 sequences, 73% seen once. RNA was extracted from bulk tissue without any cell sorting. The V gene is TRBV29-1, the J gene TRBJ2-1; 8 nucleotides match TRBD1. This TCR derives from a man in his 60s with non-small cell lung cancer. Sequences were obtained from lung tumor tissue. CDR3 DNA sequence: TGCAGCGTCAGGGACAGGTGTTCTATCAATGAGCAATTCTTC. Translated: CSVRDRCSINEQFF.